The 7 T cell receptor beta chains below come from one sample, sequenced in a study of cytomegalovirus exposure and HLA in healthy donors. Primers for the PCR totalled 60 Vbeta and 13 Jbeta. TCRdb's table, derived via immunoSEQ multiplex PCR, lists solely in-frame clones and lacks some. The data show about 82,000 clones, 90% seen once. Sequencing used PBMCs. The receptor set was obtained from a man aged 18 to 29 in good health and CMV-seronegative.

The chain joins TRBV2 to TRBJ2-5; no clear D. CDR1 is SNHLY and CDR2 is FYNNEI in the germline V gene. Trimming took 6 bases from V and 1 from J, leaving 9 bases between them. The CDR3 is 13 amino acids. CDR3 DNA sequence: TGTGCCAGCAGGGGTGGGCTCCAAGAGACCCAGTACTTC. Residues: CASRGGLQETQYF.

V gene TRBV4-2 combines with J gene TRBJ2-7, with TRBD2 identical over 7 bases. The CDR3 totals 15 residues. Germline values: CDR1 LGHNA, CDR2 YNFKEQ. J was trimmed by 0 bases and V by 1 base; bases with no gene match: 3. CDR3 protein: CASSQARGSSYEQYF. CDR3 nucleotides: TGTGCCAGCAGCCAAGCCCGCGGGAGCTCCTACGAGCAGTACTTC.

The chain is built from TRBV28 and TRBJ1-5, with D unresolved. This CDR3 has 15 residues. The V end lost 2 bases, the J end lost 6 bases, and 14 bases lay between the germline ends. The germline V gene has CDR1 MDHEN and CDR2 SYDVKM. For the CDR3, the DNA is TGTGCCAGCAGTTTAGGCGGCGGGTTTGCTCAGCCCCAGCATTTT. This codes for CASSLGGGFAQPQHF.

The chain is built from TRBV6-1 and TRBJ2-5, with D uncertain. The CDR3 is made up of 14 amino acids. The germline V and J ends were trimmed by 2 bases and 5 bases, with 12 bases remaining between them. Per the germline V gene, CDR1 is MNHNS and CDR2 is SASEGT. The CDR3 nucleotides are TGTGCCAGCAGTGAATATCAATTGAGGGAGACCCAGTACTTC. It encodes CASSEYQLRETQYF.

J is TRBJ2-5 and V is TRBV4-2; maybe TRBD2 (6 bases). Per the germline V gene, CDR1 is LGHNA and CDR2 is YNFKEQ. The ends were cut back, 4 bases at V and 4 bases at J, with 19 bases in the middle. This CDR3 has 16 residues. The CDR3 protein is CASSRHTTGERETQYF. The CDR3 region has the DNA TGTGCCAGCAGCCGCCACACCACGGGAGAACGAGAGACCCAGTACTTC.

This chain connects TRBV5-6 to TRBJ1-1; D is unresolved. The V gene's germline CDR1 is SGHDT and CDR2 YYEEEE. The V and J ends lost 0 bases and 1 base respectively, with 13 bases between them. CDR3 length: 16 residues. CDR3 loop: CASSLEYNIPNTEAFF. For the CDR3, the DNA is TGTGCCAGCAGCTTGGAGTACAACATACCGAACACTGAAGCTTTCTTT.

V usage is TRBV28 and J usage is TRBJ1-5; D is unclear. CDR3 size: 14 residues. V was clipped by 7 bases and J by 3 bases, with 13 bases between them. Germline loops: CDR1 MDHEN, CDR2 SYDVKM. This CDR3 is CASTWQTLNQPQHF. CDR3 in DNA: TGTGCCAGCACCTGGCAGACTCTCAATCAGCCCCAGCATTTT.